The 23 T cell receptor beta chains presented below share a single source sample, sequenced in a study of cytomegalovirus exposure and HLA in healthy donors. The study ran its PCR with 60 Vbeta and 13 Jbeta primers. Measured with immunoSEQ multiplex PCR; TCRdb has only the in-frame clones, and not every one. The sample has more than 110,000 clones, around 85% seen once. The sample consisted of PBMCs. These receptors were taken from a woman in her fifties or sixties in good health and CMV-seropositive.

Concerning this clone: The same CDR3 arises from other DNA sequences in this sample as well. The chain recombines TRBV12-5 with TRBJ2-3; D ambiguous. Trimming pared 3 bases from V and 6 bases from J, leaving 4 bases between. The CDR3 length is 11 residues. Germline V CDR1 and CDR2: LGHNT, FRNRAP. The chain's CDR3 is CASGLSDTQYF. In nucleotides, the CDR3 is TGTGCTAGTGGTTTATCGGATACGCAGTATTTT.

V is TRBV5-1 and J is TRBJ2-5; 8 nucleotides agree with TRBD2. The CDR3 loop spans 15 amino acids. V dropped 3 bases and J dropped 0; count of bases not matched to a gene: 4. Per germline, CDR1 SGHRS and CDR2 YFSETQ. CDR3 sequence reads: CASSSGAGDQETQYF. For the CDR3, the DNA is TGCGCCAGCAGCTCTGGAGCGGGGGACCAAGAGACCCAGTACTTC.

This chain joins TRBV28 and TRBJ1-2; D gene ambiguous. CDR3 size: 13 residues. CDR1 is MDHEN, CDR2 SYDVKM, per germline. The ends were cut back, 2 bases at V and 1 base at J, with 5 bases in the middle. This chain's CDR3 is CASSLQINYGYTF. The CDR3 region has the DNA TGTGCCAGCAGTTTACAGATTAACTATGGCTACACCTTC.

The chain employs TRBV6-1 and TRBJ2-1; tentatively, D is TRBD1 (5 bases). Germline V gene lookup returns CDR1 MNHNS and CDR2 SASEGT. The CDR3 loop spans 18 amino acids. V was clipped by 0 bases and J by 4 bases, with 19 bases between them. The CDR3 here is CASSEAFPDSRLYNEQFF. CDR3 coding DNA: TGTGCCAGCAGTGAAGCCTTCCCAGACAGCCGCTTATACAATGAGCAGTTCTTC.

The chain links TRBV7-8 to TRBJ2-1; 9 bases match TRBD1. This CDR3 is built from 13 residues. CDR1 is SGHVS, CDR2 FQNEAQ, per germline. V lost 6 bases and J lost 4; bases outside the gene matches: 1. Here the CDR3 DNA reads TGTGCCAGCAGACAGGGGGCATACAATGAGCAGTTCTTC. Translating it yields CASRQGAYNEQFF.

The gene calls are TRBV6-4 and TRBJ2-1, with TRBD2 as a possible D gene (5 bases). This CDR3 is built from 14 residues. Trimming stripped 2 bases from V and 7 bases from J, with 12 bases between. Per the germline V gene, CDR1 is MRHNA and CDR2 is SNTAGT. The CDR3 bases are TGTGCCAGCAGTGACGGGGATAGCGTGAATGAGCAGTTCTTC. As protein: CASSDGDSVNEQFF.

The rearrangement links TRBV5-6 to TRBJ2-5, with 7 positions matching TRBD2. The CDR3 runs 16 residues. Germline V gene sequence: CDR1 SGHDT, CDR2 YYEEEE. Trimming took 1 base from V and 4 from J; bases not matched to a gene: 10. Here the CDR3 DNA reads TGTGCCAGCAGCTTGCAGAGACAGTGGGAGGGAGAGACCCAGTACTTC. Encoded protein: CASSLQRQWEGETQYF.

V is TRBV4-3 and J is TRBJ1-2; tentative D call: TRBD1 (5 bases). CDR1 LGHNA and CDR2 YSLEER come from the germline V gene. The CDR3 is 15 residues long. The V and J ends lost 1 base and 2 bases respectively, with 11 bases between them. Here the CDR3 reads CASSQGKAGNYGYTF. The DNA of the CDR3 is TGCGCCAGCAGCCAAGGAAAGGCAGGGAACTATGGCTACACCTTC.

The chain carries TRBV5-1 and TRBJ2-1, with 9 bases that match TRBD2. V lost 5 bases, J lost 6 bases, and 9 bases stayed unmatched. The CDR3 has 15 residues. The germline V gene has CDR1 SGHRS and CDR2 YFSETQ. CDR3: CASSSGSGGINEQFF. For the CDR3, the DNA is TGCGCCAGCAGTTCCGGTAGCGGGGGAATCAATGAGCAGTTCTTC.

This clone was seen just once. V and J are TRBV7-2 and TRBJ2-7; TRBD2 matches 7 bases. Germline trimming cut 5 bases from V and 2 bases from J; bases unmatched to any gene: 6. The CDR3 loop spans 14 amino acids. CDR1 is SGHTA and CDR2 is FQGNSA in the germline V gene. CDR3 bases: TGTGCCAGCAGCGGATTTAGCGGGCCCTACGAGCAGTACTTC. The encoded protein is CASSGFSGPYEQYF.

In this sample, this clone turned up once. The chain links TRBV5-1 to TRBJ2-3; 8 positions agree with TRBD2. Trimming cost V 4 bases and J 3 bases; bases outside gene matches: 4. The germline V gene encodes CDR1 SGHRS and CDR2 YFSETQ. This CDR3 region has 14 residues. The CDR3 sequence: CASSPGLVTDTQYF. As DNA, the CDR3 is TGCGCCAGCAGCCCGGGACTAGTAACAGATACGCAGTATTTT.

The J gene is TRBJ1-1, the V gene TRBV6-5; TRBD1 is a possible D gene (5 bases). Germline CDR1 MNHEY, CDR2 SVGAGI. The CDR3 runs 13 residues. V lost 6 bases and J 4 bases, leaving 12 bases between the germline ends. The CDR3 spells CASRRDGSTEAFF. CDR3 coding DNA: TGTGCCAGCAGACGGGACGGGAGCACTGAAGCTTTCTTT.

The V call is TRBV2, the J call TRBJ2-5; 10 positions agree with TRBD2. CDR1 and CDR2 (germline): SNHLY, FYNNEI. The CDR3 has 15 residues. V dropped 6 bases and J dropped 5; count of bases not matched to a gene: 9. Here the CDR3 DNA reads TGTGCCAGCAGGCCGGGGCTAGCGGGGGTGGAGACCCAGTACTTC. Its translation is CASRPGLAGVETQYF.

The rearrangement uses TRBV6-5 and TRBJ1-5; D ambiguous. Germline CDR1 reads MNHEY; CDR2 reads SVGAGI. V shed 2 bases and J shed 0 bases, with 11 bases lying between them. The CDR3 is 16 amino acids. The CDR3 region has the DNA TGTGCCAGCAGTTACGATAGATCGGGTAGCAATCAGCCCCAGCATTTT. It translates to CASSYDRSGSNQPQHF.

This chain links TRBV6-1 with TRBJ1-5, with 7 bases aligning to TRBD1. Germline values: CDR1 MNHNS, CDR2 SASEGT. The CDR3 is 15 residues long. The junction had 9 bases not matched to a gene; V was cut back by 3 bases and J by 7 bases. CDR3 amino acids: CASSEGRQGPQPQHF. CDR3 DNA sequence: TGTGCCAGCAGTGAGGGCAGACAGGGCCCACAGCCCCAGCATTTT.

The gene calls are TRBV12-5 and TRBJ2-5, with unresolved D. The CDR3 loop spans 15 amino acids. Germline V gene data show CDR1 as LGHNT and CDR2 as FRNRAP. The V end was cut by 7 bases, the J end by 2 bases, with 17 bases between. CDR3 amino acids: CASARPRLSQETQYF. In DNA form, the CDR3 reads TGTGCTAGTGCCCGCCCCAGACTCTCTCAAGAGACCCAGTACTTC.

This clone came up a few times. The chain recombines TRBV4-3 with TRBJ2-7; D call uncertain. Trimming removed 3 bases at V and 0 bases at J, with 9 bases between. The CDR3 covers 14 residues. Germline assignment: CDR1 LGHNA and CDR2 YSLEER. The CDR3 protein is CASSQASGSYEQYF. The CDR3 DNA reads as TGCGCCAGCAGCCAGGCATCGGGCTCCTACGAGCAGTACTTC.

This clone was seen only once. The chain is built from TRBV5-6 and TRBJ2-5, with D possibly TRBD2 on 6 matching bases. CDR1 and CDR2 from the germline V gene are SGHDT and YYEEEE. The CDR3 runs to 14 residues. The V gene lost 3 bases and the J gene lost 1 base, with 10 bases spanning the gap. CDR3 in DNA: TGTGCCAGCAGCTGGGGACTGCGCCAAGAGACCCAGTACTTC. Translating gives CASSWGLRQETQYF. Drawing the rest from reference TRBV5-6 and TRBJ2-5, the complete variable domain is DAGVTQSPTHLIKTRGQQVTLRCSPKSGHDTVSWYQQALGQGPQFIFQYYEEEERQRGNFPDRFSGHQFPNYSSELNVNALLLGDSALYLCASSWGLRQETQYFGPGTRLLVL.

The V and J genes are TRBV4-1 and TRBJ2-2; 12 nucleotides line up with TRBD2. J lost 6 bases, V lost 4 bases, and 6 bases had no gene match. CDR1 is MGHRA and CDR2 is YSYEKL in the germline V gene. This CDR3 spans 16 amino acids. CDR3 region: CASSLSSGGAAGELFF. The CDR3 nucleotides read TGCGCCAGCAGCCTTTCTAGCGGGGGGGCGGCCGGGGAGCTGTTTTTT.

This chain links TRBV5-1 with TRBJ2-4, with 9 bases matching TRBD1. The V gene end was trimmed by 4 bases and the J gene end by 6 bases; junction bases not matched to a gene: 5. Germline loops: CDR1 SGHRS, CDR2 YFSETQ. The CDR3 extends over 14 amino acids. Here the CDR3 DNA reads TGCGCCAGCAGCCGACCGGGACAGGGAAACATTCAGTACTTC. This encodes CASSRPGQGNIQYF.

This rearrangement joins TRBV6-1 to TRBJ1-6, with TRBD1 matching over 7 bases. Germline V gene sequence: CDR1 MNHNS, CDR2 SASEGT. The CDR3 totals 15 residues. Losses at the gene ends were 2 bases for V and 8 bases for J; bases not matched to a gene: 6. Here the CDR3 DNA reads TGTGCCAGCAGTGAACGGAGGCAGGGGGATTCACCCCTCCACTTT. Its translation is CASSERRQGDSPLHF.

The chain carries TRBV4-1 and TRBJ2-7; TRBD2 agrees at 10 bases. Germline V gene data show CDR1 as MGHRA and CDR2 as YSYEKL. Trimming cost V 1 base and J 4 bases; bases outside gene matches: 22. CDR3 size: 21 residues. The CDR3: CASSQARPLAGANKRKYEQYF. The CDR3, as DNA: TGCGCCAGCAGCCAAGCCCGACCGCTAGCGGGGGCAAACAAAAGAAAGTACGAGCAGTACTTC.

The V gene is TRBV27, the J gene TRBJ1-5, with D perhaps matching TRBD1 (6 bases). V was clipped by 6 bases and J by 3 bases, with 12 bases between them. The germline V gene has CDR1 MNHEY and CDR2 SMNVEV (reference sequence). This CDR3 region has 14 residues. The CDR3 here is CASSMTGDNQPQHF. The CDR3 DNA reads TGTGCCAGCAGCATGACAGGAGACAATCAGCCCCAGCATTTT.